Listed below are T cell receptor beta chains from one sample, sequenced in a study of CD8 T cells in Susac syndrome. TCRdb passed the immunoSEQ multiplex PCR reads through MiXCR, listing each CDR3 protein once. The sample comprises approximately 120,000 distinct CDR3 sequences, around nine tenths of which are singletons, and around 0.24% rests with the top ten. The sequenced sample consisted of CD8+ T cells from PBMCs. Every receptor here comes from a human donor with multiple sclerosis. Both conserved end residues are part of each CDR3. The D gene is left open where the match is weak. The size of a clone is reported for some rows only, either as once, few or many, or as a class for expanded clones.

V	J	size	D	CDR3	DNA
TRBV18	TRBJ1-4	NA	NA	CASSPRESDEKLFF	TGTGCCAGCTCACCCAGGGAGTCGGATGAAAAACTGTTTTTT
TRBV29-1	TRBJ1-3	once	NA	CSVEGDTHSGNTIYF	TGCAGCGTTGAGGGGGATACACACTCTGGAAACACCATATATTTT
TRBV19	TRBJ1-1	few	NA	CASGYGANTEAFF	TGTGCCAGTGGGTACGGGGCGAACACTGAAGCTTTCTTT
TRBV25-1	TRBJ1-1	NA	NA	CASSESRTIGAMNTEAFF	TGTGCCAGCAGTGAATCCCGAACGATAGGGGCGATGAACACTGAAGCTTTCTTT
TRBV7-9	TRBJ2-7	NA	NA	CASRTRDSYEQYF	TGTGCCAGCAGAACTAGGGATTCCTACGAGCAGTACTTC
TRBV6-5	TRBJ2-1	NA	TRBD1	CASSYETGGNNEQFF	TGTGCCAGCAGTTACGAGACAGGGGGGAACAATGAGCAGTTCTTC
TRBV27	TRBJ2-7	few	NA	CASSFGWGYEQYF	TGTGCCAGCAGTTTTGGCTGGGGATACGAGCAGTACTTC
TRBV7-8	TRBJ2-1	NA	TRBD2	CASSSYLTSAGEQFF	TGTGCCAGCAGCTCCTATCTGACTAGCGCGGGTGAGCAGTTCTTC
TRBV27	TRBJ2-7	NA	NA	CASSLSITYEQYF	TGTGCCAGCAGTTTGAGCATAACCTACGAGCAGTACTTC
TRBV27	TRBJ2-1	once	NA	CASSLRWRNYNEQFF	TGTGCCAGCAGTTTACGGTGGCGGAACTACAATGAGCAGTTCTTC
TRBV30	TRBJ2-3	NA	TRBD2	CAWTLGGYTDTQYF	TGTGCCTGGACCCTGGGGGGGTACACAGATACGCAGTATTTT
TRBV6-2/TRBV6-3	TRBJ2-2	NA	NA	CASRLRDLSTGELFF	TGTGCCAGCAGATTGCGGGATCTGAGCACCGGGGAGCTGTTTTTT
TRBV29-1	TRBJ2-7	NA	NA	CSVRRDLQGFEQYF	TGCAGCGTCCGAAGAGACCTCCAGGGGTTCGAGCAGTACTTC
TRBV6-5	TRBJ1-2	once	NA	CASSYGGNGYTF	TGTGCCAGCAGTTACGGGGGGAATGGCTACACCTTC
TRBV6-2/TRBV6-3	TRBJ2-2	NA	NA	CATRSRDIANTGELFF	TGTGCCACCAGAAGTAGGGACATAGCGAACACCGGGGAGCTGTTTTTT
TRBV28	TRBJ1-4	few	NA	CASSFTGDEKLFF	TGTGCCAGCAGTTTCACAGGAGATGAAAAACTGTTTTTT
TRBV10-3	TRBJ1-1	NA	NA	CAISESQMNTEAFF	TGTGCCATCAGTGAGAGCCAAATGAACACTGAAGCTTTCTTT
TRBV27	TRBJ2-1	NA	TRBD1	CASNPDRGWNEQFF	TGTGCCAGCAACCCGGACAGGGGGTGGAATGAGCAGTTCTTC
TRBV7-9	TRBJ1-6	NA	NA	CASSPAGHNNSPLHF	TGTGCCAGCAGCCCAGCGGGACATAATAATTCACCCCTCCACTTT
TRBV5-1	TRBJ1-2	NA	TRBD1	CASSPDRGLPYGYTF	TGCGCCAGCAGCCCGGACAGGGGGTTACCCTATGGCTACACCTTC
TRBV20-1	TRBJ2-5	NA	NA	CSALGGPTPQETQYF	TGCAGTGCACTGGGCGGGCCTACCCCCCAAGAGACCCAGTACTTC
TRBV13	TRBJ2-6	NA	NA	CASSPSQGSGANVLTF	TGTGCCAGCAGCCCTTCGCAGGGATCTGGGGCCAACGTCCTGACTTTC
TRBV4-1	TRBJ2-7	NA	NA	CASSPAGVSYEQYF	TGCGCCAGCAGCCCAGCCGGGGTATCCTACGAGCAGTACTTC
TRBV7-8	TRBJ2-7	NA	NA	CASSMSYEQYF	TGTGCCAGCAGCATGAGCTACGAGCAGTACTTC
TRBV7-2	TRBJ2-7	NA	TRBD1	CASRSRDRGSEQYF	TGTGCCAGCAGATCACGGGACAGGGGCTCCGAGCAGTACTTC
TRBV2	TRBJ1-1	NA	NA	CASSDLTGDTEAFF	TGTGCCAGCAGTGATCTCACGGGGGACACTGAAGCTTTCTTT
TRBV5-6	TRBJ2-1	NA	TRBD2	CASSFLGTSGSNEQFF	TGTGCCAGCAGCTTTCTTGGGACTAGCGGGAGCAATGAGCAGTTCTTC
TRBV6-4	TRBJ1-1	NA	TRBD1	CASRAGTGGSNTEAFF	TGTGCCAGCAGAGCCGGGACAGGGGGCTCCAACACTGAAGCTTTCTTT
TRBV27	TRBJ2-7	NA	TRBD2	CASRPSGSYEQYF	TGTGCCAGCAGGCCTAGCGGTAGCTACGAGCAGTACTTC
TRBV29-1	TRBJ2-1	NA	TRBD1	CSVVTGAAEQFF	TGCAGCGTCGTGACAGGGGCCGCAGAGCAGTTCTTC
TRBV19	TRBJ2-3	NA	TRBD2	CASNLGPGLAVTDTQYF	TGTGCCAGTAATTTGGGGCCGGGACTAGCGGTCACAGATACGCAGTATTTT
TRBV19	TRBJ2-1	NA	TRBD2	CASSSKLAGTSYNEQFF	TGTGCCAGTAGTAGCAAACTAGCGGGGACCTCTTACAATGAGCAGTTCTTC
TRBV10-2	TRBJ2-7	NA	TRBD2	CASSALAGFPSGYEQYF	TGCGCCAGCAGTGCGCTAGCGGGATTCCCCTCGGGGTACGAGCAGTACTTC
TRBV27	TRBJ1-5	once	TRBD1	CASSDWGGTAGYQPQHF	TGTGCCAGCAGTGACTGGGGCGGGACAGCGGGGTATCAGCCCCAGCATTTT
TRBV15	TRBJ2-1	NA	TRBD2	CATSTLVLAGENNEQFF	TGTGCCACCAGCACACTCGTCCTAGCGGGAGAAAACAATGAGCAGTTCTTC
TRBV27	TRBJ2-5	NA	NA	CASSLLPSSETQYF	TGTGCCAGCAGTTTACTCCCTAGCTCGGAGACCCAGTACTTC
TRBV11-2	TRBJ2-7	NA	TRBD2	CASSSLGGDYEQYF	TGTGCCAGCAGCTCTCTGGGGGGGGACTACGAGCAGTACTTC
TRBV6-4	TRBJ2-7	NA	TRBD1	CARPGQEFREQYF	TGTGCCAGGCCGGGACAGGAGTTTCGGGAGCAGTACTTC
TRBV6-5	TRBJ1-4	few	NA	CASSYVMTTELFF	TGTGCCAGCAGTTACGTAATGACAACGGAACTGTTTTTT
TRBV6-5	TRBJ2-1	NA	NA	CASGDPGLGNEQFF	TGTGCCAGCGGGGATCCGGGGCTTGGCAATGAGCAGTTCTTC
TRBV30	TRBJ1-1	NA	NA	CAWTEGRGTEAFF	TGTGCCTGGACGGAGGGTAGGGGCACTGAAGCTTTCTTT
TRBV4-3	TRBJ1-1	NA	TRBD1	CASSQTTGLTEAFF	TGCGCCAGCAGCCAAACGACAGGGCTCACTGAAGCTTTCTTT
TRBV7-9	TRBJ1-5	NA	NA	CASSFGGKGQPQHF	TGTGCCAGCAGCTTCGGTGGGAAGGGACAGCCCCAGCATTTT
TRBV2	TRBJ1-2	NA	NA	CARRDISNYGYTF	TGTGCCCGCCGGGATATTTCTAACTATGGCTACACCTTC
TRBV19	TRBJ2-1	few	NA	CASSIGESYNEQFF	TGTGCCAGTAGTATAGGCGAATCCTACAATGAGCAGTTCTTC
TRBV2	TRBJ2-7	NA	NA	CASSAITASNSYEQYF	TGTGCCAGCAGTGCGATCACAGCTTCTAACTCCTACGAGCAGTACTTC